This T cell receptor beta chain was found in a study of CD8 T cells in Susac syndrome. Findings and limits, study-wide: The study acknowledged a relatively small number of individuals in its TCR sequencing and HLA analysis.

RNA totalling roughly 0.45 to 1 ug underwent reverse transcription with random hexamers. immunoSEQ multiplex PCR amplified TCR beta CDR3 across 54 Vbeta, 13 Jbeta. TCRdb re-analysed the immunoSEQ multiplex PCR reads in MiXCR, keeping a single row per CDR3 protein. The table lists 100,000 to 150,000 distinct CDR3 sequences, approximately 93% of them singletons. Multiple sclerosis controls were treatment-naive patients with stable or active relapsing-remitting disease. Purification of the CD8+ and CD4+ T cells relied on negative isolation, and TEMRA cells underwent FACS enrichment. The germline gives CDR1 SGHAT, CDR2 FQNNGV. The V segment lost 1 base and the J segment 3 bases; nucleotides outside the gene matches: 3. The CDR3 length is 15 residues. As concerns this clonotype: The target antigen is unknown.

This rearrangement joins TRBV11-2 to TRBJ2-7, with 10 positions matching TRBD2. The sequence was obtained from a human donor with multiple sclerosis. The sequenced sample was CD8+ T cells from PBMCs. This CDR3 reads CASSLGAGGVYEQYF. CDR3 in DNA: TGTGCCAGCAGCTTAGGAGCGGGGGGGGTCTACGAGCAGTACTTC.